Each of the 9 T cell receptor beta chains below was sequenced from the same sample in a study of somatic mutations in cytotoxic T cells in rheumatoid arthritis. The protocol was immunoSEQ multiplex PCR, while the TCRdb copy is restricted to in-frame clones and leaves out a portion. The sample holds roughly 16,000 clones; roughly 82% are singletons and the top ten take about 18%. Sequencing was done on a sample of CD8+ T cells sorted from blood. The receptors shown here come from a woman between 50 and 59 years old with rheumatoid arthritis.

This clone was seen only a few times. The chain employs TRBV27 and TRBJ2-2; 7 bases line up with TRBD2. This CDR3 spans 12 amino acids. Per the germline V gene, CDR1 is MNHEY and CDR2 is SMNVEV (reference sequence). V lost 6 bases and J lost 8; bases outside the gene matches: 3. The CDR3 is CASRRETGELFF. The DNA of the CDR3 is TGTGCCAGCAGGCGGGAGACGGGGGAGCTGTTTTTT.

The V and J genes are TRBV7-9 and TRBJ2-1; 8 nucleotides match TRBD2. The CDR3 has 18 residues. V trimming: 5 bases; J trimming: 5 bases; junction bases outside the gene matches: 17. CDR1 is SEHNR and CDR2 is FQNEAQ in the germline V gene (reference sequence). The CDR3 reads CASSPQSRTSLTNNEQFF. Written as DNA, the CDR3 is TGTGCCAGCAGCCCCCAATCTAGGACTAGCTTGACGAACAATGAGCAGTTCTTC.

The chain combines TRBV28 with TRBJ2-7; 12 nucleotides agree with TRBD2. V trimming: 4 bases; J trimming: 3 bases; junction bases outside the gene matches: 4. Germline-derived CDR1 and CDR2 are MDHEN and SYDVKM. The CDR3 sequence is 15 residues long. The chain's CDR3 is CASSYLAGGSYEQYF. In DNA form, the CDR3 reads TGTGCCAGCAGTTATCTAGCGGGAGGGAGCTACGAGCAGTACTTC.

To note about this clone: At one end the junction does not follow the germline gene, possibly because of a read error. This chain uses TRBV7-9 with TRBJ2-2; D remains ambiguous. This CDR3 has 17 residues. CDR1 is SEHNR and CDR2 is FQNEAQ in the germline V gene (reference sequence). The CDR3 nucleotides are TGTGCCAGCAGCCTAATCCGGCCGTTGATGGGCACCCGGGAGCTGTTTTTT. Its translation is CASSLIRPLMGTRELFF.

This clone occurred a few times. The genes are TRBV2 and TRBJ1-2, with 10 bases identical to TRBD1. V shed 6 bases, J shed 4 bases, and the junction held 8 bases outside the gene matches. Germline V gene data show CDR1 as SNHLY and CDR2 as FYNNEI. CDR3 size: 15 residues. Here the CDR3 DNA reads TGTGCCAGCAGAGCGGGACAGGGGACAAGCTATGGCTACACCTTC. This translates into CASRAGQGTSYGYTF. The full variable domain, completed using reference TRBV2 and TRBJ1-2, is EPEVTQTPSHQVTQMGQEVILRCVPISNHLYFYWYRQILGQKVEFLVSFYNNEISEKSEIFDDQFSVERPDGSNFTLKIRSTKLEDSAMYFCASRAGQGTSYGYTFGSGTRLTVV.

The V call is TRBV2, the J call TRBJ2-3, with D perhaps TRBD1 or TRBD2 (5 bases each). Germline-derived CDR1 and CDR2 are SNHLY and FYNNEI. Trimming shortened V by 3 bases and J by 4 bases, and 14 bases separated the two germline ends. This CDR3 region has 15 residues. CDR3 region: CASSEGSRGADTQYF. The CDR3 region has the DNA TGTGCCAGCAGTGAGGGTTCTCGGGGCGCAGATACGCAGTATTTT.

V usage is TRBV7-9 and J usage is TRBJ1-4, with D hard to call. The CDR3 length is 12 residues. Trimming left V 2 bases short and J 8 bases short, with 6 bases between. Germline loops: CDR1 SEHNR, CDR2 FQNEAQ (reference sequence). The CDR3 DNA sequence: TGTGCCAGCAGCTTATCCGGGGAAAAACTGTTTTTT. This codes for CASSLSGEKLFF.

This clone was counted a few times. The chain combines TRBV4-1 with TRBJ2-7, with 7 positions matching TRBD1. V was pared by 2 bases and J by 3 bases, with 4 bases of the junction left unmatched. This CDR3 spans 14 amino acids. CDR1 is MGHRA and CDR2 is YSYEKL in the germline V gene. CDR3 sequence reads: CASSQPGQYYEQYF. CDR3 sequence (DNA): TGCGCCAGCAGCCAACCGGGACAGTACTACGAGCAGTACTTC.

This clone has a handful of counts. The genes are TRBV11-2 and TRBJ2-7; 9 positions agree with TRBD1. This CDR3 is built from 16 residues. Germline CDR1 reads SGHAT; CDR2 reads FQNNGV. After removal of 1 base from V and 3 bases from J, the junction contained 7 bases not matched to a gene. The CDR3 nucleotides read TGTGCCAGCAGCTTAGGGTCGGACAGGGGCTTCTACGAGCAGTACTTC. Residues: CASSLGSDRGFYEQYF.